The clone carrying this T cell receptor (beta chain) has more than one count but fewer than ten. Antigen specificity is unknown. Germline assignment: CDR1 LNHNV and CDR2 YYDKDF (reference sequence). After removal of 0 bases from V and 2 bases from J, the junction contained 4 bases not matched to a gene. The CDR3 runs 15 residues. This entry belongs to a study of T cells after yellow fever vaccination. Notes on the study in general: Contamination by abundant bulk-population clonotypes could be present in FACS-sorted repertoires.

One entry per CDR3 protein, called by TCRdb with MiXCR from the 5' RACE reads. The data show around 340,000 distinct CDR3 sequences, roughly an eighth seen once. The source was CD4+ T cells sorted from PBMCs, collected 15 days after the yellow fever booster vaccination. This receptor was obtained from a man between 18 and 35 years old who received the YFV17D yellow fever vaccine. The genes are TRBV15 and TRBJ2-7, with 7 bases matching TRBD1. CDR3 residues: CATSRDVRGPYEQYV. The CDR3, as DNA: TGTGCCACCAGCAGAGATGTAAGGGGGCCCTACGAGCAGTACGTC.